Each of the 18 T cell receptor beta chains below was sequenced from the same sample in a study of control samples from healthy donors and cancer patients. The table came from immunoSEQ multiplex PCR; TCRdb's copy has only in-frame clones and leaves some out. The table includes approximately 120,000 clones, 85% to 95% detected once. The sample taken for sequencing was PBMCs. These receptors all come from a man older than 75 with head and neck cancer.

The J gene is TRBJ1-2, the V gene TRBV27; 8 bases are a match to TRBD1. The CDR3 has 16 amino acids. With 2 bases clipped from V and 1 base from J, the junction kept 6 bases outside the gene matches. CDR1 and CDR2 (germline): MNHEY, SMNVEV (reference sequence). In DNA, the CDR3 is TGTGCCAGCAGTTTAAGGGGACAGGATGTTAACTATGGCTACACCTTC. This gives the protein CASSLRGQDVNYGYTF.

The V call is TRBV6-5, the J call TRBJ2-7, with a tentative D call TRBD2 (5 bases). Between the trimmed V and J ends, which lost 0 bases and 2 bases, there was a span of 14 bases. Germline CDR1 reads MNHEY; CDR2 reads SVGAGI. The CDR3 length is 16 residues. The CDR3 is CASSYSGSRPTYEQYF. Here the CDR3 DNA reads TGTGCCAGCAGTTACTCGGGGAGCAGGCCAACCTACGAGCAGTACTTC.

The CDR3 reads CASSVDGHREETQYF. The CDR3 DNA reads as TGTGCCAGCAGCGTAGATGGTCACAGGGAAGAGACCCAGTACTTC. This chain connects TRBV9 to TRBJ2-5; D possibly corresponds to TRBD1 (6 bases). Trimming removed 0 bases at V and 3 bases at J, with 12 bases between. This CDR3 is built from 15 residues. CDR1 and CDR2 (germline): SGDLS, YYNGEE.

This chain uses TRBV5-1 with TRBJ2-3; TRBD1 matches at 9 bases. This CDR3 spans 13 amino acids. Germline CDR1 is SGHRS and CDR2 is YFSETQ. J gave up 6 bases and V 4 bases, and 3 bases lay outside the gene matches. CDR3 protein: CASSGQGLDTQYF. The CDR3 DNA reads as TGCGCCAGCAGCGGACAGGGGTTGGATACGCAGTATTTT.

V usage is TRBV7-8 and J usage is TRBJ2-1, with 16 bases lining up with TRBD2. CDR3 length: 16 residues. The germline gives CDR1 SGHVS, CDR2 FQNEAQ. V lost 4 bases to trimming and J lost 6 bases; unmatched junction nucleotides: 3. The CDR3 sequence: CASSWGTSGRANEQFF. The CDR3 DNA is TGTGCCAGCAGCTGGGGGACTAGCGGGAGGGCCAATGAGCAGTTCTTC.

J is TRBJ1-2 and V is TRBV12-3 or TRBV12-4; weak D call: TRBD1 (5 bases). This CDR3 has 13 residues. V lost 7 bases and J lost 0, with 9 bases in between. The CDR3 DNA reads as TGTGCCAGCACCCGGGGGGCTAACTATGGCTACACCTTC. This sequence encodes CASTRGANYGYTF.

This clone was observed a single time. This chain uses TRBV18 with TRBJ2-5; possibly TRBD1 for D (5 bases). The CDR3 consists of 17 residues. V was trimmed by 0 bases and J by 6 bases, leaving 20 bases between them. Germline V CDR1 and CDR2: KGHSH, LQKENI. This CDR3 reads CASSPPWFDRQRKTQYF. CDR3 coding DNA: TGTGCCAGCTCACCACCGTGGTTCGATCGACAGAGGAAGACCCAGTACTTC.

This sequence joins TRBV6-6 and TRBJ2-7; D unclear. The CDR3 covers 14 residues. Germline loops: CDR1 MNHNY, CDR2 SVGAGI (reference sequence). Trimming pared 4 bases from V and 0 bases from J, leaving 10 bases between. In DNA form, the CDR3 reads TGTGCCAGCAGTTCCCCCGCTAGCTCCTACGAGCAGTACTTC. Its translation: CASSSPASSYEQYF.

CDR3 coding DNA: TGTGCCAGCAGTTACGAGGGACAGGGGATGAATGGCTACACCTTC. Translation gives CASSYEGQGMNGYTF. The V gene is TRBV6-5, the J gene TRBJ1-2; 10 bases line up with TRBD1. CDR3 size: 15 residues. The trim removed 2 bases at V and 6 bases at J, leaving 6 bases unmatched. The germline CDR1 and CDR2 sequences are MNHEY and SVGAGI.

The rearrangement joins TRBV5-1 to TRBJ2-3, with TRBD2 as a possible D gene (5 bases). Per germline, CDR1 SGHRS and CDR2 YFSETQ. Trimming took 7 bases from V and 4 from J, leaving 16 bases between them. The CDR3 contains 14 residues. For the CDR3, the DNA is TGCGCCAGCTTCAGCCTAGCTACGCCAGATACGCAGTATTTT. It specifies CASFSLATPDTQYF.

This chain links TRBV4-3 with TRBJ1-1; D call uncertain. The ends were cut back, 1 base at V and 8 bases at J, with 8 bases in the middle. The CDR3 has 12 residues. Germline values: CDR1 LGHNA, CDR2 YSLEER. Here the CDR3 reads CASSQGQTEAFF. The CDR3 region has the DNA TGCGCCAGCAGCCAAGGGCAGACCGAAGCTTTCTTT.

The CDR3, as DNA: TGCGCCAGCGGCCTCACTGGGGCGGACAGGAATGAAAAACTGTTTTTT. Its translation: CASGLTGADRNEKLFF. The chain links TRBV5-1 to TRBJ1-4; 7 bases line up with TRBD1. Trimming at V came to 7 bases and at J to 5 bases, leaving 14 bases not matched to a gene. Per germline, CDR1 SGHRS and CDR2 YFSETQ. The CDR3 extends over 16 amino acids.

This rearrangement joins TRBV7-9 to TRBJ1-1; D gene ambiguous. This CDR3 has 12 amino acids. V was clipped by 1 base and J by 6 bases, with 6 bases between them. CDR1 and CDR2 from the germline V gene are SEHNR and FQNEAQ (reference sequence). The CDR3 sequence is CASSLDGSEAFF. DNA for the CDR3: TGTGCCAGCAGCTTAGATGGGTCTGAAGCTTTCTTT.

The chain couples TRBV6-4 to TRBJ2-7; perhaps TRBD2 as D (6 bases). V was trimmed by 1 base and J by 2 bases, leaving 27 bases between them. The CDR3 runs 20 residues. Germline lookup yields CDR1 MRHNA and CDR2 SNTAGT. CDR3 sequence reads: CASSDYGKWDSHFPAYEQYF. The CDR3, as DNA: TGTGCCAGCAGTGACTACGGTAAATGGGACTCACACTTTCCCGCCTACGAGCAGTACTTC.

The chain is built from TRBV15 and TRBJ2-7; 7 bases match TRBD2. This CDR3 spans 16 amino acids. CDR1 and CDR2 from the germline V gene are LNHNV and YYDKDF (reference sequence). Trimming at V came to 2 bases and at J to 5 bases, leaving 12 bases not matched to a gene. The CDR3 DNA is TGTGCCACCAGCAGACCGATTCGTGGGAGGGGTAACGAGCAGTACTTC. This codes for CATSRPIRGRGNEQYF.

V gene TRBV6-6 combines with J gene TRBJ2-5; 10 bases align to TRBD2. Per the germline V gene, CDR1 is MNHNY and CDR2 is SVGAGI (reference sequence). This CDR3 contains 15 residues. Trimming removed 8 bases from V and 5 bases from J; junction bases left unmatched: 11. The chain's CDR3 is CASSPGETSGETQYF. CDR3 coding DNA: TGTGCCAGCTCACCCGGGGAGACTAGCGGGGAGACCCAGTACTTC.

V and J are TRBV7-9 and TRBJ2-3, with D possibly TRBD2 on 6 matching bases. The CDR3 has 12 amino acids. Trimming left V 5 bases short and J 6 bases short, with 9 bases between. Germline V lookup: CDR1 SEHNR, CDR2 FQNEAQ (reference sequence). CDR3 sequence: CASSPRGDTQYF. The DNA of the CDR3 is TGTGCCAGCAGCCCACGGGGGGATACGCAGTATTTT.

The chain combines TRBV12-3 or TRBV12-4 with TRBJ1-5, with unresolved D. V was pared by 6 bases and J by 4 bases, with 10 bases between. This CDR3 is 13 amino acids long. The CDR3 coding sequence is TGTGCCAGCAGCCCGACGGGAAATCAGCCCCAGCATTTT. This gives the protein CASSPTGNQPQHF.